The clone carrying this T cell receptor (beta chain) was found many times. Its antigen is not identified. This entry belongs to a study of regulatory T cells in long-lasting Graves disease. Study observations and caveats: Among samples with persistent disease, TRBV28, TRBJ1-2 and TRBJ2-5 were favored. The study found persistent patients shared more public clonotypes (roughly 2,600) than new patients (over 850).

HTBI primers from iRepertoire and Arm-PCR of CDR3 regions yielded the TCR beta libraries. TCRdb re-called the multiplex PCR reads through MiXCR, storing one row per CDR3 protein. The data show hundreds of thousands of distinct CDR3 sequences, 15% to 20% seen once. After removal of 5 bases from V and 5 bases from J, the junction contained 7 bases not matched to a gene. Germline CDR1 is MNHNS and CDR2 is SASEGT. CDR3 size: 15 residues. This sample's time point: persistent/refractory GD, antithyroid drugs over 5 years with positive TRAb. The TCR library was made from RNA extracted from PBMCs. Peripheral blood, around 10 milliliters of it, was drawn into EDTA tubes.

Here the sequenced sample was peripheral blood mononuclear cells (PBMCs), taken when the disease was refractory, from a patient treated with antithyroid drugs. This chain links TRBV6-1 with TRBJ2-4; the match to TRBD1 covers 9 bases. The TCR originated in a female donor with Graves disease. This chain's CDR3 is CASSPPGQGQNIQYF. Here the CDR3 DNA reads TGTGCCAGCAGTCCCCCCGGACAGGGGCAAAACATTCAGTACTTC.